The text below deals with one TCR beta chain. The CDR3 sequence is 13 residues long. V dropped 4 bases and J dropped 8 bases, with 16 bases sitting between them. The germline V gene has CDR1 SGHRS and CDR2 YFSETQ. This record comes from a study of blood T cell repertoires in COVID-19. On the study more broadly: Either two negative PCRs, clearance, or symptom resolution qualified Cohort 3 donors as recovered. The samples span acute and convalescent COVID-19 from the United States, Italy and Spain.

Donors were grouped by their self-reported clinical history. The method was immunoSEQ multiplex PCR; TCRdb's version includes in-frame clones alone and lacks a portion of them. The table records a few hundred thousand clones, around 87% of them present only once. The receptor's source is a middle-aged man in a cohort exposed to, infected with or recovered from COVID-19 (not recorded which). The chain carries TRBV5-1 and TRBJ2-7, with D perhaps matching TRBD2 (5 bases). The sample taken for sequencing was PBMCs or T cells enriched from blood (not recorded which). CDR3 loop: CASSQNVRDKQYF. The CDR3 nucleotides are TGCGCCAGCAGCCAGAATGTGAGGGATAAGCAGTACTTC.